This TCR beta chain emerged from a study of blood T cells in healthy people across ages. General study findings and limits: Naive T cell percentage and TCR beta diversity correlated strongly. Among T cells, TCR beta diversity per million cells dropped roughly linearly as age rose.

A sample-barcoded 5' primer and a J-beta primer mix were used in a second PCR of roughly 6 to 11 cycles. TCRdb re-called the 5' RACE reads with MiXCR, one entry per CDR3 protein. The data hold about 1.8 million distinct CDR3 sequences, with about 50% observed a single time. The CDR3 totals 13 residues. Germline CDR1 is MNHEY and CDR2 is SVGEGT. The V and J ends lost 7 bases and 4 bases respectively, with 13 bases between them. Note on this clonotype: No antigen is known for it.

The gene calls are TRBV6-2 or TRBV6-3 and TRBJ2-5; D unclear. The TCR originated in a woman aged 40 to 50 in good health. The sequenced sample was blood. CDR3 loop: CASMMEFRETQYF. DNA for the CDR3: TGTGCCAGCATGATGGAGTTTCGAGAGACCCAGTACTTC.